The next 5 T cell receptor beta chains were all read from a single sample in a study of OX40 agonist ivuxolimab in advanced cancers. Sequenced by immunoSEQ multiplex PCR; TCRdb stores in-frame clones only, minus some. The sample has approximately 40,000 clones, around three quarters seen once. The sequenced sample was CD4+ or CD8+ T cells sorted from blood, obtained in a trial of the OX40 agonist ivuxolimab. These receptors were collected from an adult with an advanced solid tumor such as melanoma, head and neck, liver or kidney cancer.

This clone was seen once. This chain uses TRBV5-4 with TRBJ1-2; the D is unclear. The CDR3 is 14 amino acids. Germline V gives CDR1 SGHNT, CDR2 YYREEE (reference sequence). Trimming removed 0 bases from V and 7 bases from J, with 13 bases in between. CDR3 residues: CASSLGGSRGGYTF. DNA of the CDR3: TGTGCCAGCAGCTTGGGCGGAAGTCGGGGTGGCTACACCTTC. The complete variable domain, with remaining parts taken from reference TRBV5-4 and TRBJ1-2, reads ETGVTQSPTHLIKTRGQQVTLRCSSQSGHNTVSWYQQALGQGPQFIFQYYREEENGRGNFPPRFSGLQFPNYSSELNVNALELDDSALYLCASSLGGSRGGYTFGSGTRLTVV.

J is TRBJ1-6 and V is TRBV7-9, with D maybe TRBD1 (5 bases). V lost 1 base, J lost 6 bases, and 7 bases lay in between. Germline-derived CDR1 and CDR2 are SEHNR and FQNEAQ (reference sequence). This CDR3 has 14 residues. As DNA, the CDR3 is TGTGCCAGCAGCTTAGAACAGGTTAATTCACCCCTCCACTTT. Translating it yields CASSLEQVNSPLHF.

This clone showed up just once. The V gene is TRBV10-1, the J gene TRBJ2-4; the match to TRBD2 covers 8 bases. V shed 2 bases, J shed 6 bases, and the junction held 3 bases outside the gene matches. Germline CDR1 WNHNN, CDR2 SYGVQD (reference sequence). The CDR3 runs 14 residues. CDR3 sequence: CASSESGSRNIQYF. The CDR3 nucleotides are TGCGCCAGCAGTGAGAGCGGGAGCAGAAACATTCAGTACTTC.

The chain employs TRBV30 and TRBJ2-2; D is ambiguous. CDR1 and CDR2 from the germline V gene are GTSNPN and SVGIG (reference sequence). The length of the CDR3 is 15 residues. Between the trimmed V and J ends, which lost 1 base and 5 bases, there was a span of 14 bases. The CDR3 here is CAWSAPPSRTGELFF. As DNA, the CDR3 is TGTGCCTGGAGTGCCCCCCCTTCCAGGACCGGGGAGCTGTTTTTT.

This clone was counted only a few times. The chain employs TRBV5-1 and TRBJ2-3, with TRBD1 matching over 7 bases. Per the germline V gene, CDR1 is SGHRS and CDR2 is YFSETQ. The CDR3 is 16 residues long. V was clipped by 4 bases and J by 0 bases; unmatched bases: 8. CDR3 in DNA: TGCGCCAGCAGCGCCTCCGGGACAGAGAGCACAGATACGCAGTATTTT. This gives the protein CASSASGTESTDTQYF.